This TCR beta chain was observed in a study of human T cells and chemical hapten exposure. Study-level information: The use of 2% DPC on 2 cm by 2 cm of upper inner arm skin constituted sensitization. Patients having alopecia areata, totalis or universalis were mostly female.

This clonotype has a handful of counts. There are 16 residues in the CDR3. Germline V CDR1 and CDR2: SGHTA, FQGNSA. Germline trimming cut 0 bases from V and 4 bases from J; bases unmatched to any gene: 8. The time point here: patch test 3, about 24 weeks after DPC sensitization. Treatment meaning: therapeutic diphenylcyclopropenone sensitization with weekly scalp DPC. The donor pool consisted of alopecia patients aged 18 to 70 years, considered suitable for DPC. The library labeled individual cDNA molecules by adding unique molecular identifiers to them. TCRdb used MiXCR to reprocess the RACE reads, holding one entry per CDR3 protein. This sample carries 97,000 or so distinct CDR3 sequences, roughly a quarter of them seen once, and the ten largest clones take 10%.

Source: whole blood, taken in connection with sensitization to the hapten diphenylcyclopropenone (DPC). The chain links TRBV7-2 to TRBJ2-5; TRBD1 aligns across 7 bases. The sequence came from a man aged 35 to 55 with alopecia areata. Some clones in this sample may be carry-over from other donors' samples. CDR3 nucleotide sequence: TGTGCCAGCAGCTTAGCGCTCCAGGGGGTTACAGAGACCCAGTACTTC. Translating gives CASSLALQGVTETQYF. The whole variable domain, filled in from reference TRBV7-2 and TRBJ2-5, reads GAGVSQSPSNKVTEKGKDVELRCDPISGHTALYWYRQSLGQGLEFLIYFQGNSAPDKSGLPSDRFSAERTGGSVSTLTIQRTQQEDSAVYLCASSLALQGVTETQYFGPGTRLLVL.